The present T cell receptor (beta chain) was sequenced within a study of blood T cell repertoires in COVID-19. At the level of the study: Italy, Spain and the United States were the sources of the convalescent and acute COVID-19 samples. Sample material is recorded as cDNA or gDNA derived from T cells, B-cell-depleted T cells, or PBMCs.

Source study methods: Amplification from reference gene primers served as the basis for estimated nucleated cell counts. Sequenced by immunoSEQ multiplex PCR; TCRdb stores in-frame clones only, minus some. V and J calls and clone size come straight from that table; D and trimming were deduced from the DNA. Among 400,000 to 500,000 clones, about 88% were seen once, and the ten largest hold 1.4% to 1.5%. The source of this sequence is a woman aged 18-29 years who had been exposed to COVID-19. Specimen: PBMCs or T cells enriched from blood (not recorded which).

CDR3 sequence: CASSLVDFYNEQFF. CDR3 in DNA: TGTGCCAGCAGCTTAGTGGACTTTTACAATGAGCAGTTCTTC. The V call is TRBV7-9, the J call TRBJ2-1, with TRBD2 as a possible D gene (5 bases). This CDR3 has 14 amino acids. V was clipped by 1 base and J by 4 bases, with 8 bases between them. From germline, CDR1 is SEHNR and CDR2 FQNEAQ (reference sequence).